This TCR beta chain was recovered during a study of blood T cell repertoires in COVID-19. Assay used: immunoSEQ multiplex PCR; TCRdb lists only in-frame clones, some missing. The sample has around 200,000 clones; 86% are singletons. V was cut by 4 bases and J by 1 base, with 14 bases left in between. This CDR3 comprises 15 residues. Germline CDR1 and CDR2: SGHRS and YFSETQ. Input material: PBMCs or T cells enriched from blood (not recorded which). This receptor was obtained from a woman aged 50 to 60 in a cohort exposed to, infected with or recovered from COVID-19 (not recorded which). The J gene is TRBJ1-1, the V gene TRBV5-1; a possible D gene is TRBD1 (6 bases). The CDR3 nucleotides are TGCGCCAGCAGCGTGAATGGGGACACGAACACTGAAGCTTTCTTT. It codes for CASSVNGDTNTEAFF.